The 28 T cell receptor beta chains below come from one sample, sequenced in a study of blood T cell repertoires in COVID-19. Method: immunoSEQ multiplex PCR; TCRdb's copy keeps in-frame clones and lacks some. Here the sample spans about 360,000 clones, 65% to 85% being singletons. Specimen: peripheral blood. The source is a man younger than 40 with active or convalescent COVID-19.

This clone came up a few times. The chain recombines TRBV9 with TRBJ1-1; TRBD1 agrees at 9 bases. Germline lookup yields CDR1 SGDLS and CDR2 YYNGEE. The length of the CDR3 is 15 residues. Trimming took 3 bases from V and 9 from J; bases not matched to a gene: 12. The CDR3 sequence: CASSAENAGTGKAFF. CDR3 nucleotide sequence: TGTGCCAGCAGCGCAGAAAATGCCGGGACAGGGAAAGCTTTCTTT.

This clone was seen only once. A junction end diverges from the germline sequence, so it may reflect a read error. The chain employs TRBV7-9 and TRBJ2-1; 11 positions match TRBD2. Germline-derived CDR1 and CDR2 are SEHNR and FQNEAQ (reference sequence). The length of the CDR3 is 16 residues. This CDR3 reads CASSLAGGPIGNEQFF. The CDR3, as DNA: TGTGCCAGCAGCCTAGCGGGAGGCCCCATAGGGAATGAGCAGTTCTTC. The whole variable domain, remainder taken from reference TRBV7-9 and TRBJ2-1, is DTGVSQNPRHKITKRGQNVTFRCDPISEHNRLYWYRQTLGQGPEFLTYFQNEAQLEKSRLLSDRFSAERPKGSFSTLEIQRTEQGDSAMYLCASSLAGGPIGNEQFFGPGTRLTVL.

The chain uses TRBV3-1 (or the pseudogene TRBV3-2) and TRBJ1-1; 8 bases are a match to TRBD1. The junction had 9 bases not matched to a gene; V was cut back by 0 bases and J by 0 bases. Germline V gives CDR1 LGHDT, CDR2 YNNKEL (reference sequence). The CDR3 totals 18 residues. CDR3: CASSQDRWDRRLNTEAFF. The CDR3 DNA follows: TGTGCCAGCAGCCAAGATCGTTGGGACAGGAGATTGAACACTGAAGCTTTCTTT.

The chain is built from TRBV4-3 and TRBJ2-7; D possibly corresponds to TRBD1 (5 bases). The CDR3 spans 15 residues. Trimming removed 1 base from V and 2 bases from J, with 12 bases in between. Looked up from germline, CDR1 is LGHNA and CDR2 is YSLEER. CDR3 DNA: TGCGCCAGCAGCCAAGCCCCAGGGTTTGCCTACGAGCAGTACTTC. Protein: CASSQAPGFAYEQYF.

The V and J genes are TRBV7-8 and TRBJ1-4, with D maybe TRBD1 (6 bases). The germline V gene has CDR1 SGHVS and CDR2 FQNEAQ. The germline V and J ends were trimmed by 2 bases and 0 bases, with 13 bases remaining between them. The CDR3 consists of 17 residues. CDR3 sequence reads: CASSLHRERATNEKLFF. CDR3 nucleotide sequence: TGTGCCAGCAGCTTACACAGGGAAAGGGCAACTAATGAAAAACTGTTTTTT.

The DNA of the CDR3 is TGTGCCAGCAGCCAGTATCCAGGGGGGACTAGAGAAATGGCAGATACGCAGTATTTT. Translation gives CASSQYPGGTREMADTQYF. The rearrangement joins TRBV7-3 to TRBJ2-3, with D perhaps TRBD2 (8 bases). Germline loops: CDR1 SGHTA, CDR2 FQGTGA. The CDR3 runs 19 residues. The ends were cut back, 5 bases at V and 4 bases at J, with 28 bases in the middle.

The chain employs TRBV4-3 and TRBJ1-5; D uncertain. Germline CDR1 LGHNA, CDR2 YSLEER. The V end was cut by 1 base, the J end by 9 bases, with 10 bases between. This CDR3 has 13 residues. CDR3 nucleotides: TGCGCCAGCAGCCAAGGGGCAGAAACGCCCCAGCATTTT. Translation gives CASSQGAETPQHF.

The rearrangement joins TRBV5-1 to TRBJ2-1; D gene unclear. From germline, CDR1 is SGHRS and CDR2 YFSETQ. CDR3 length: 14 residues. The V gene lost 0 bases and the J gene lost 6 bases, with 10 bases spanning the gap. Here the CDR3 reads CASSLAGRFNEQFF. The CDR3 DNA reads as TGCGCCAGCAGCTTGGCAGGCAGGTTCAATGAGCAGTTCTTC.

This chain connects TRBV25-1 to TRBJ1-5; D remains unclear. The V end lost 1 base, the J end lost 2 bases, and 6 bases lay between the germline ends. Germline values: CDR1 MGHDK, CDR2 SYGVNS. The CDR3 loop spans 14 amino acids. CDR3 in amino acids: CASSEWSGNQPQHF. CDR3 DNA: TGTGCCAGCAGTGAATGGAGTGGCAATCAGCCCCAGCATTTT.

The chain joins TRBV30 to TRBJ2-1; 8 positions match TRBD2. CDR1 and CDR2 (germline): GTSNPN, SVGIG (reference sequence). CDR3 length: 13 residues. Trimming took 0 bases from V and 12 from J; bases not matched to a gene: 7. The CDR3 here is CAWSVAGALLQFF. DNA of the CDR3: TGTGCCTGGAGTGTAGCGGGGGCCTTGCTGCAGTTCTTC.

The chain carries TRBV11-2 and TRBJ2-1; 8 bases are a match to TRBD2. J was trimmed by 0 bases and V by 8 bases; bases with no gene match: 12. This CDR3 has 17 residues. Germline CDR1 SGHAT, CDR2 FQNNGV. DNA of the CDR3: TGTGCCAGCGAAAGGGCGGGGGGCCGGAGCTCCTACAATGAGCAGTTCTTC. It encodes CASERAGGRSSYNEQFF.

The chain recombines TRBV12-5 with TRBJ1-6, with TRBD1 identical over 7 bases. CDR3 length: 15 residues. Germline V gene sequence: CDR1 LGHNT, CDR2 FRNRAP. The V segment lost 6 bases and the J segment 3 bases; nucleotides outside the gene matches: 5. The CDR3 coding sequence is TGTGCTAGTGGCAGGGACAGTCTCTATAATTCACCCCTCCACTTT. This codes for CASGRDSLYNSPLHF.

The chain is built from TRBV24-1 and TRBJ2-1, with TRBD2 matching over 10 bases. CDR3 size: 16 residues. The J segment lost 4 bases and the V segment lost 4 bases, leaving 6 bases of the junction unmatched. Looked up from germline, CDR1 is KGHDR and CDR2 is SFDVKD. The CDR3 here is CATSDPSGRAYNEQFF. In nucleotides, the CDR3 is TGTGCCACCAGTGACCCCAGCGGGAGGGCGTACAATGAGCAGTTCTTC.

The J gene is TRBJ2-1, the V gene TRBV4-2; 7 bases match TRBD2. The CDR3 contains 15 residues. Germline loops: CDR1 LGHNA, CDR2 YNFKEQ. V dropped 1 base and J dropped 8; count of bases not matched to a gene: 8. CDR3: CASSQGGGGGDEQFF. CDR3 nucleotide sequence: TGTGCCAGCAGCCAAGGAGGCGGGGGTGGCGATGAGCAGTTCTTC.

V usage is TRBV9 and J usage is TRBJ2-3; the match to TRBD2 covers 7 bases. Germline loops: CDR1 SGDLS, CDR2 YYNGEE. V dropped 2 bases and J dropped 3; count of bases not matched to a gene: 9. The CDR3 length is 16 residues. The CDR3, as DNA: TGTGCCAGCAGCGTCCCCAAAGCGGGACCGACAGATACGCAGTATTTT. Amino acid sequence: CASSVPKAGPTDTQYF.

About this clone: The sample carries other DNA sequences with the same CDR3. The V and J genes are TRBV9 and TRBJ2-1; the match to TRBD1 covers 7 bases. Germline CDR1 reads SGDLS; CDR2 reads YYNGEE. CDR3 size: 14 residues. Unmatched junction bases numbered 3, after V lost 2 bases and J lost 4 bases. The CDR3 region is CASSVGTVYNEQFF. The CDR3 DNA is TGTGCCAGCAGCGTCGGGACAGTATACAATGAGCAGTTCTTC.

The chain recombines TRBV18 with TRBJ1-3; possibly TRBD1 for D (5 bases). This CDR3 contains 16 residues. V was trimmed by 3 bases and J by 0 bases, leaving 12 bases between them. Germline CDR1 reads KGHSH; CDR2 reads LQKENI. The CDR3 nucleotides read TGTGCCAGCTCACCGAGAGACAGAGGCTCTGGAAACACCATATATTTT. Protein product: CASSPRDRGSGNTIYF.

This clone was observed a single time. This chain joins TRBV2 and TRBJ2-3; 7 bases are shared with TRBD2. Losses at the gene ends were 8 bases for V and 13 bases for J; bases not matched to a gene: 15. The CDR3 length is 13 residues. Per germline, CDR1 SNHLY and CDR2 FYNNEI. Here the CDR3 DNA reads TGTGCCAGCTCTGGAGCGGGGCATATCCTGGAGTATTTT. It codes for CASSGAGHILEYF.

The chain joins TRBV7-3 to TRBJ2-3, with TRBD2 identical over 12 bases. CDR1 and CDR2 from the germline V gene are SGHTA and FQGTGA. The CDR3 totals 18 residues. The V gene end was trimmed by 4 bases and the J gene end by 1 base; junction bases not matched to a gene: 9. The CDR3 nucleotides are TGTGCCAGCAGCTCTAACCTCCTAGCGGGAGGGGGCACAGATACGCAGTATTTT. Protein: CASSSNLLAGGGTDTQYF.

This chain uses TRBV14 with TRBJ2-1, with 8 bases identical to TRBD1. The CDR3 contains 15 residues. CDR1 is SGHDN and CDR2 is FVKESK in the germline V gene. The V and J ends lost 4 bases and 8 bases, in that order; junction bases with no gene match: 10. This CDR3 is CASSRPGQVRDEQFF. The CDR3 DNA is TGTGCCAGCAGCCGACCGGGACAGGTCCGCGATGAGCAGTTCTTC.

This sequence joins TRBV9 and TRBJ1-2, with 9 bases identical to TRBD1. The CDR3 runs 13 residues. V was clipped by 2 bases and J by 8 bases; unmatched bases: 4. In germline, CDR1 is SGDLS, CDR2 YYNGEE. CDR3 protein: CASSVPGTGGYTF. CDR3 DNA: TGTGCCAGCAGCGTCCCCGGGACAGGGGGCTACACCTTC.

The CDR3 DNA is TGTGCCATCAGTGATGGAGGGACAGGGGGCTATGGCTACACCTTC. Protein: CAISDGGTGGYGYTF. V usage is TRBV10-3 and J usage is TRBJ1-2; 11 nucleotides line up with TRBD1. J gave up 4 bases and V 3 bases, and 4 bases lay outside the gene matches. CDR3 length: 15 residues. CDR1 and CDR2 from the germline V gene are ENHRY and SYGVKD.

This rearrangement joins TRBV3-1 (or the pseudogene TRBV3-2) to TRBJ2-2, with D uncertain. This CDR3 has 15 amino acids. Trimming took 0 bases from V and 3 from J, leaving 8 bases between them. Germline V CDR1 and CDR2: LGHDT, YNNKEL (reference sequence). CDR3 sequence (DNA): TGTGCCAGCAGCCAAGATCACAGATACACCGGGGAGCTGTTTTTT. It encodes CASSQDHRYTGELFF.

The gene calls are TRBV9 and TRBJ2-3, with D unresolved. Trimming took 4 bases from V and 2 from J, leaving 11 bases between them. The CDR3 runs to 14 residues. CDR1 and CDR2 (germline): SGDLS, YYNGEE. The CDR3 reads CASSPVRATDTQYF. CDR3 nucleotides: TGTGCCAGCAGCCCGGTCCGAGCCACAGATACGCAGTATTTT.

The chain couples TRBV19 to TRBJ2-1; tentative D call: TRBD2 (6 bases). Germline CDR1 is LNHDA and CDR2 is SQIVND (reference sequence). The ends were cut back, 5 bases at V and 10 bases at J, with 15 bases in the middle. The CDR3 spans 13 residues. CDR3 protein: CASSWGDGREQFF. For the CDR3, the DNA is TGTGCCAGTAGTTGGGGGGACGGGCGCGAGCAGTTCTTC.

This clone was seen ten or more times. This chain connects TRBV6-2 or TRBV6-3 to TRBJ2-1; 11 bases fit TRBD2. The CDR3 consists of 17 residues. Per the germline V gene, CDR1 is MNHEY and CDR2 is SVGEGT. The V and J ends lost 0 bases and 6 bases, in that order; junction bases with no gene match: 7. CDR3 DNA: TGTGCCAGCAGTTACTCACCGACTAGCGGGATGTTCAATGAGCAGTTCTTC. It yields the protein CASSYSPTSGMFNEQFF.

This chain links TRBV11-2 with TRBJ1-6; D unresolved. This CDR3 comprises 12 residues. Germline V gives CDR1 SGHAT, CDR2 FQNNGV. V lost 4 bases and J lost 15, with 13 bases in between. CDR3 DNA: TGTGCCAGCAGCTCCCCGCGGGATCGCCTCCACTTT. Translating it yields CASSSPRDRLHF.

V is TRBV3-1 (or the pseudogene TRBV3-2) and J is TRBJ1-1; D ambiguous. V lost 3 bases to trimming and J lost 6 bases, with 11 bases between them. From germline, CDR1 is LGHDT and CDR2 YNNKEL (reference sequence). This CDR3 is built from 13 residues. The CDR3 DNA follows: TGTGCCAGCAGCCAGTTTATGAGCTCTGAAGCTTTCTTT. Its protein product is CASSQFMSSEAFF.